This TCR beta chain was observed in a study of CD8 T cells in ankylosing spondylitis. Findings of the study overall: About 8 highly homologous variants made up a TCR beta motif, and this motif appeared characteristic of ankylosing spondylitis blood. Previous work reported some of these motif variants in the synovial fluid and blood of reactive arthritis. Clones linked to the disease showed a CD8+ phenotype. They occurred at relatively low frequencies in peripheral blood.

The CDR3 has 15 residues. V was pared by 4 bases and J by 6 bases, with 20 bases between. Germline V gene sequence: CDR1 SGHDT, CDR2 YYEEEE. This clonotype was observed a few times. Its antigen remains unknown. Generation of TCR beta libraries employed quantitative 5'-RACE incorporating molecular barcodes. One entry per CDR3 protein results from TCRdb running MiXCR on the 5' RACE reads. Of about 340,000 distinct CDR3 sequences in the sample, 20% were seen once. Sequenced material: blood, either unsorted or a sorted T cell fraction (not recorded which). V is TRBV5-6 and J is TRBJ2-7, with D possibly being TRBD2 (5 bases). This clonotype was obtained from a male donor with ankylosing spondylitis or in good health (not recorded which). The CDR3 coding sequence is TGTGCCAGCAGCCCCCCGTTCGCTAGCCTTCTCGAGCAGTACTTC. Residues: CASSPPFASLLEQYF.